This passage covers 25 T cell receptor beta chains from one sample sequenced in a study of blood T cell repertoires in COVID-19. TCRdb's copy holds only in-frame clones and misses some; the assay was immunoSEQ multiplex PCR. The repertoire has roughly 160,000 clones, about 82% of them found once; the top ten carry roughly 7%. Sample: peripheral blood. The receptors come from a man aged 45-60 years with active or convalescent COVID-19.

As concerns this clone: This sample also contains other DNA sequences that code for the same CDR3. The chain recombines TRBV28 with TRBJ2-7; D is possibly TRBD2 (6 bases). Trimming pared 2 bases from V and 4 bases from J, leaving 15 bases between. The CDR3 has 15 amino acids. The germline V gene encodes CDR1 MDHEN and CDR2 SYDVKM. The CDR3 bases are TGTGCCAGCAGTTTACTCGGGACTGGAGGGTACGAGCAGTACTTC. Its protein product is CASSLLGTGGYEQYF. Complete variable domain (other parts from reference TRBV28 and TRBJ2-7): DVKVTQSSRYLVKRTGEKVFLECVQDMDHENMFWYRQDPGLGLRLIYFSYDVKMKEKGDIPEGYSVSREKKERFSLILESASTNQTSMYLCASSLLGTGGYEQYFGPGTRLTVT.

J is TRBJ2-5 and V is TRBV5-6; 9 nucleotides align to TRBD2. This CDR3 comprises 13 residues. Germline V gives CDR1 SGHDT, CDR2 YYEEEE. V trimming: 7 bases; J trimming: 4 bases; junction bases outside the gene matches: 5. CDR3 amino acids: CASGGRAGETQYF. Written as DNA, the CDR3 is TGTGCCAGCGGCGGGAGGGCCGGAGAGACCCAGTACTTC.

In DNA, the CDR3 is TGTGCCAGTAGCACTAGAAGAAACAGCCTCCCAAGGAACACTGAAGCTTTCTTT. It translates to CASSTRRNSLPRNTEAFF. J is TRBJ1-1 and V is TRBV19; D is unclear. There are 18 residues in the CDR3. The germline V gene encodes CDR1 LNHDA and CDR2 SQIVND (reference sequence). Trimming took 6 bases from V and 1 from J, leaving 24 bases between them. The full variable domain, in which reference TRBV19 and TRBJ1-1 provide the parts outside the CDR3, is DGGITQSPKYLFRKEGQNVTLSCEQNLNHDAMYWYRQDPGQGLRLIYYSQIVNDFQKGDIAEGYSVSREKKESFPLTVTSAQKNPTAFYLCASSTRRNSLPRNTEAFFGQGTRLTVV.

The V gene is TRBV7-2, the J gene TRBJ2-7; D not resolved. Germline CDR1 and CDR2: SGHTA and FQGNSA. V was cut by 4 bases and J by 4 bases, with 8 bases left in between. The CDR3 covers 12 residues. Here the CDR3 reads CASSSATYEQYF. The CDR3, as DNA: TGTGCCAGCAGCTCCGCGACTTACGAGCAGTACTTC.

The chain employs TRBV6-5 and TRBJ1-6; D gene uncertain. This CDR3 is built from 13 residues. Trimming cost V 4 bases and J 5 bases, with 6 bases left between them. Germline assignment: CDR1 MNHEY and CDR2 SVGAGI. The CDR3 is CASSLANNSPLHF. CDR3 in DNA: TGTGCCAGCAGTTTGGCCAATAATTCACCCCTCCACTTT.

The chain links TRBV19 to TRBJ2-7; 7 nucleotides agree with TRBD2. This CDR3 spans 15 amino acids. Germline V gives CDR1 LNHDA, CDR2 SQIVND (reference sequence). V trimming: 3 bases; J trimming: 0 bases; junction bases outside the gene matches: 5. The DNA for the CDR3 is TGTGCCAGTAGTATGGCGGCTAGCGGCTCCTACGAGCAGTACTTC. Translating it yields CASSMAASGSYEQYF. The complete variable domain, with remaining parts taken from reference TRBV19 and TRBJ2-7, reads DGGITQSPKYLFRKEGQNVTLSCEQNLNHDAMYWYRQDPGQGLRLIYYSQIVNDFQKGDIAEGYSVSREKKESFPLTVTSAQKNPTAFYLCASSMAASGSYEQYFGPGTRLTVT.

The chain employs TRBV2 and TRBJ2-7; 9 bases line up with TRBD1. The CDR3 loop spans 14 amino acids. CDR1 and CDR2 from the germline V gene are SNHLY and FYNNEI. Trimming took 6 bases from V and 7 from J; bases not matched to a gene: 10. The CDR3, as DNA: TGTGCCAGCAGGGGACAGGGACCCCTAGGGGAGCAGTACTTC. Translated: CASRGQGPLGEQYF. Variable domain in full (rest from reference TRBV2 and TRBJ2-7): EPEVTQTPSHQVTQMGQEVILRCVPISNHLYFYWYRQILGQKVEFLVSFYNNEISEKSEIFDDQFSVERPDGSNFTLKIRSTKLEDSAMYFCASRGQGPLGEQYFGPGTRLTVT.

The chain uses TRBV18 and TRBJ1-2; D uncertain. Trimming pared 3 bases from V and 3 bases from J, leaving 8 bases between. Per the germline V gene, CDR1 is KGHSH and CDR2 is LQKENI. This CDR3 has 13 residues. CDR3 in DNA: TGTGCCAGCTCACCCGAGGGCGACTATGGCTACACCTTC. It specifies CASSPEGDYGYTF.

The chain uses TRBV28 and TRBJ1-6; the match to TRBD1 covers 8 bases. After removal of 6 bases from V and 7 bases from J, the junction contained 2 bases not matched to a gene. The length of the CDR3 is 13 residues. From germline, CDR1 is MDHEN and CDR2 SYDVKM. The CDR3: CASSRTGNSPLHF. CDR3 sequence (DNA): TGTGCCAGCAGCCGGACAGGGAATTCACCCCTCCACTTT.

In nucleotides, the CDR3 is TGTGCCAGTGAACTCCGACAGACTTATGGCTACACCTTC. It encodes CASELRQTYGYTF. J is TRBJ1-2 and V is TRBV6-5; the D gene is possibly TRBD1 (5 bases). V dropped 9 bases and J dropped 5 bases, with 16 bases sitting between them. Germline CDR1 reads MNHEY; CDR2 reads SVGAGI. CDR3 length: 13 amino acids.

The chain links TRBV11-3 to TRBJ1-4; D might be TRBD1 (6 bases). The CDR3 totals 16 residues. Looked up from germline, CDR1 is SGHNT and CDR2 is YENEEA. V lost 3 bases and J 5 bases, leaving 16 bases between the germline ends. CDR3 sequence: CASSFFQGTGNEKLFF. The CDR3 nucleotides read TGTGCCAGCAGCTTCTTTCAGGGGACCGGGAATGAAAAACTGTTTTTT.

In regard to this clone: Other DNA sequences of this sample code for an identical CDR3. The chain uses TRBV5-5 and TRBJ2-1; TRBD2 matches at 11 bases. The CDR3 is made up of 15 amino acids. Germline CDR1 and CDR2: SGHKS and YYEKEE (reference sequence). V lost 2 bases, J lost 4 bases, and 2 bases stayed unmatched. For the CDR3, the DNA is TGTGCCAGCAGCTTTCGACTAGCGGGATACAATGAGCAGTTCTTC. This codes for CASSFRLAGYNEQFF.

The chain combines TRBV5-1 with TRBJ2-7; 7 positions agree with TRBD2. V was clipped by 5 bases and J by 6 bases; unmatched bases: 17. This CDR3 is 16 amino acids long. The germline gives CDR1 SGHRS, CDR2 YFSETQ. This CDR3 is CASRLSLSTSLVEQYF. In DNA, the CDR3 is TGCGCCAGCAGGTTGAGCCTCTCGACTAGCCTGGTCGAGCAGTACTTC.

CDR3 residues: CASSLAGGTGGGEAFF. The CDR3, as DNA: TGCGCCAGCAGCTTGGCGGGAGGGACAGGGGGCGGTGAAGCTTTCTTT. The chain employs TRBV5-1 and TRBJ1-1; 12 bases are a match to TRBD1. Germline V gene data show CDR1 as SGHRS and CDR2 as YFSETQ. CDR3 size: 16 residues. J was trimmed by 7 bases and V by 0 bases; bases with no gene match: 7.

The chain combines TRBV5-8 with TRBJ1-2; 7 nucleotides agree with TRBD1. V shed 1 base, J shed 7 bases, and the junction held 7 bases outside the gene matches. CDR3 length equals 14 residues. Germline V CDR1 and CDR2: SGHTS, YDEGEE. In DNA, the CDR3 is TGTGCCAGCAGCTTGTTGGGACAGCGGGCTGGCTACACCTTC. This sequence encodes CASSLLGQRAGYTF.

The chain carries TRBV11-3 and TRBJ2-1; 9 bases agree with TRBD2. This CDR3 region has 13 residues. V shed 8 bases, J shed 3 bases, and the junction held 2 bases outside the gene matches. Per germline, CDR1 SGHNT and CDR2 YENEEA. Here the CDR3 DNA reads TGTGCCAGCGGGCGGGGGGGCTACAATGAGCAGTTCTTC. Residues: CASGRGGYNEQFF.

This sequence joins TRBV11-3 and TRBJ2-3; 11 nucleotides agree with TRBD1. Germline CDR1 SGHNT, CDR2 YENEEA. The CDR3 extends over 16 amino acids. V gave up 0 bases and J gave up 5 bases; unmatched junction bases: 4. In DNA form, the CDR3 reads TGTGCCAGCAGCTTAGACGGGACAGGGGGTGGAGATACGCAGTATTTT. It encodes CASSLDGTGGGDTQYF.

The chain employs TRBV5-1 and TRBJ2-6, with D possibly being TRBD1 (6 bases). There are 17 residues in the CDR3. V gave up 3 bases and J gave up 0 bases, with 13 bases separating them. CDR1 and CDR2 (germline): SGHRS, YFSETQ. For the CDR3, the DNA is TGCGCCAGCAGCTGGAGCAGACAGGACTCTGGGGCCAACGTCCTGACTTTC. Protein: CASSWSRQDSGANVLTF.

This chain connects TRBV10-3 to TRBJ2-7, with TRBD1 matching over 9 bases. V dropped 3 bases and J dropped 6; count of bases not matched to a gene: 6. This CDR3 is 14 amino acids long. Germline CDR1 and CDR2: ENHRY and SYGVKD. The CDR3 DNA sequence: TGTGCCATCAGTGACTTTCGACAGGGGGGCGAGCAGTACTTC. It is translated as CAISDFRQGGEQYF.

The table lists this clone with a count of one. The chain combines TRBV6-5 with TRBJ1-2; 8 bases fit TRBD1. Germline CDR1 reads MNHEY; CDR2 reads SVGAGI. The CDR3 spans 14 residues. V lost 7 bases, J lost 4 bases, and 8 bases stayed unmatched. The DNA for the CDR3 is TGTGCCAGCATCCGGACAGGGTCGCTCTATGGCTACACCTTC. Protein sequence: CASIRTGSLYGYTF.

The rearrangement uses TRBV7-9 and TRBJ1-6, with D possibly TRBD1 on 5 matching bases. Germline values: CDR1 SEHNR, CDR2 FQNEAQ (reference sequence). The V gene lost 1 base and the J gene lost 7 bases, with 8 bases spanning the gap. CDR3 length: 14 residues. CDR3 coding DNA: TGTGCCAGCAGCTTAGGACAGATCAATTCACCCCTCCACTTT. It is translated as CASSLGQINSPLHF.

The V call is TRBV3-1 (or the pseudogene TRBV3-2), the J call TRBJ2-2, with 9 bases lining up with TRBD2. The CDR3 runs to 13 residues. Germline lookup yields CDR1 LGHDT and CDR2 YNNKEL (reference sequence). V shed 2 bases, J shed 8 bases, and the junction held 0 bases outside the gene matches. This CDR3 reads CASSQLAGGELFF. CDR3 DNA sequence: TGTGCCAGCAGCCAACTAGCGGGGGGGGAGCTGTTTTTT.

This rearrangement joins TRBV19 to TRBJ2-1; the D gene is possibly TRBD2 (5 bases). Germline V CDR1 and CDR2: LNHDA, SQIVND (reference sequence). CDR3 length: 15 amino acids. V gave up 3 bases and J gave up 9 bases, with 18 bases separating them. DNA of the CDR3: TGTGCCAGTAGTATTATGGCGGGTCAGAGGGCTGAGCAGTTCTTC. Translation: CASSIMAGQRAEQFF.

V and J are TRBV7-2 and TRBJ1-1; D remains ambiguous. Trimming removed 3 bases from V and 6 bases from J, with 8 bases in between. The CDR3 is made up of 12 amino acids. Germline V gene data show CDR1 as SGHTA and CDR2 as FQGNSA. CDR3 bases: TGTGCCAGCAGCTTTAATACAGCTGAAGCTTTCTTT. It yields the protein CASSFNTAEAFF.

The genes are TRBV5-1 and TRBJ1-1; the D is unclear. V gave up 4 bases and J gave up 4 bases, with 14 bases separating them. Germline V gene lookup returns CDR1 SGHRS and CDR2 YFSETQ. The CDR3 spans 14 residues. The CDR3 region has the DNA TGCGCCAGCAGCCCTGGGCGGGGAGGCACTGAAGCTTTCTTT. This codes for CASSPGRGGTEAFF.